This TCR beta chain was sequenced in a study of blood T cell repertoires in COVID-19. J was trimmed by 7 bases and V by 6 bases; bases with no gene match: 8. The CDR3 has 13 residues. Germline CDR1 LNHDA, CDR2 SQIVND (reference sequence). The assay was immunoSEQ multiplex PCR, and TCRdb's table has in-frame clones only and misses some. The profile covers fewer than 300,000 clones, with over 70% appearing a single time and about 3% taken by the ten largest. Sequenced input: peripheral blood. The rearrangement joins TRBV19 to TRBJ2-5; 7 bases map to TRBD2. The origin of this receptor is a woman of 80 years or more with acute or convalescent COVID-19. The CDR3 region has the DNA TGTGCCAGTAGCCCTGCTTCTAGCGGGACCCAGTACTTC. This gives the protein CASSPASSGTQYF.